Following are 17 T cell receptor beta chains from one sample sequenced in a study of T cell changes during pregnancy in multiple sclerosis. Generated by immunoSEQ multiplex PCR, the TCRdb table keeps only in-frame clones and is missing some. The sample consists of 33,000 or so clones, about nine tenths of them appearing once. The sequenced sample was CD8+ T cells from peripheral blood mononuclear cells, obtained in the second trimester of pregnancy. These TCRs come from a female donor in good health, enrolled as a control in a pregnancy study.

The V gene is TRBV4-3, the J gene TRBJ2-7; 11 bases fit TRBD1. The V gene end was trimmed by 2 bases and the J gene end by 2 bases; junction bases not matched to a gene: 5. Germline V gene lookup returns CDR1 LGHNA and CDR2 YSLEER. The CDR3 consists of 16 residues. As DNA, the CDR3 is TGCGCCAGCAGCCAACACGGGACAGGGGGAACCTACGAGCAGTACTTC. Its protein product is CASSQHGTGGTYEQYF.

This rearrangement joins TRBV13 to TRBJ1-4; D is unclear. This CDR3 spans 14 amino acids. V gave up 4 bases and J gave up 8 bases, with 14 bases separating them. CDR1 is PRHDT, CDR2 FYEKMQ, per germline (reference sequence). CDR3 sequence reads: CASSSGLAGEKLFF. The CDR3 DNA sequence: TGTGCCAGCAGCTCCGGACTGGCGGGGGAAAAACTGTTTTTT.

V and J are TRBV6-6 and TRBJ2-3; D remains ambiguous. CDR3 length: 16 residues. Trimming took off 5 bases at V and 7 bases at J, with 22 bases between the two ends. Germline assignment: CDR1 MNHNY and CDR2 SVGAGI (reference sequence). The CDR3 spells CASSDLTDHIMNTQYF. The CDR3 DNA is TGTGCCAGCAGTGACTTGACTGACCACATCATGAATACGCAGTATTTT.

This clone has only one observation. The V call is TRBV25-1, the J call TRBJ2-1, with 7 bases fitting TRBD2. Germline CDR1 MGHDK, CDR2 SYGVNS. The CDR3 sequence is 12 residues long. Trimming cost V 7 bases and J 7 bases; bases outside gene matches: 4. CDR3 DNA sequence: TGTGCCAGCACCGACGGGGGGAATGAGCAGTTCTTC. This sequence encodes CASTDGGNEQFF.

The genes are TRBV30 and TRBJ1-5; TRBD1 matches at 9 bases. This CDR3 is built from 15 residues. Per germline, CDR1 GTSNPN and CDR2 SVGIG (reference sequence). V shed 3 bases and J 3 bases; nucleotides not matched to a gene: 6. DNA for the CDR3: TGTGCCTGGAGGGGGGGACAGGGAGTCAATCAGCCCCAGCATTTT. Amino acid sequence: CAWRGGQGVNQPQHF.

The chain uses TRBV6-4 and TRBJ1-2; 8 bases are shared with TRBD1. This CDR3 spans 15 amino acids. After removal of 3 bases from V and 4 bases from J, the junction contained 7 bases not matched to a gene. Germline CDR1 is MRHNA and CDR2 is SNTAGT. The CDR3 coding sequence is TGTGCCAGCAGTGATTCGACAGGGGAGGCCTATGGCTACACCTTC. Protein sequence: CASSDSTGEAYGYTF.

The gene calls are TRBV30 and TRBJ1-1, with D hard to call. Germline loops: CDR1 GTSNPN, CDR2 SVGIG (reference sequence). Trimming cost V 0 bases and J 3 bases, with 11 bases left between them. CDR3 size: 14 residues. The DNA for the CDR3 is TGTGCCTGGAGTGTGGCGGGGTTGGACACTGAAGCTTTCTTT. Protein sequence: CAWSVAGLDTEAFF.

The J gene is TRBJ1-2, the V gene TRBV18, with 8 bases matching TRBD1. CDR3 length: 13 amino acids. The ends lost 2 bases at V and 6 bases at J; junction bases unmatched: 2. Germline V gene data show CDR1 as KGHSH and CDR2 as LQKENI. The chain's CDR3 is CASSPTGGDGYTF. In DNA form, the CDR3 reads TGTGCCAGCTCACCAACAGGGGGGGATGGCTACACCTTC.

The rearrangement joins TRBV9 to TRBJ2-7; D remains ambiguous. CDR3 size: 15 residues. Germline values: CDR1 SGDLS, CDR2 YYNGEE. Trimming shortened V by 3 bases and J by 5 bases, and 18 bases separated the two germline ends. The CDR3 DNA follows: TGTGCCAGCAGCGGCGCCGCTGGAAACTACCACGAGCAGTACTTC. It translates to CASSGAAGNYHEQYF.

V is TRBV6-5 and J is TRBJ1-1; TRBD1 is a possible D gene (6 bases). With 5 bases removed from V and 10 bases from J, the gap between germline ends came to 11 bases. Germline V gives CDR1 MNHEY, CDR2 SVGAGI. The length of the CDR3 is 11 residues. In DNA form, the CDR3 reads TGTGCCAGCAGTCTTCAGGGGAGAGCTTTCTTT. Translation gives CASSLQGRAFF.

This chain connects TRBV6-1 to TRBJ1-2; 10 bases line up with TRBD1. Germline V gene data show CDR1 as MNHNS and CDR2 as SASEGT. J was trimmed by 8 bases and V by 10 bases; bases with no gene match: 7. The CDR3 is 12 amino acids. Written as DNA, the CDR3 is TGTGCCACCTATGGGACAGGGGAAGGCTACACCTTC. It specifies CATYGTGEGYTF.

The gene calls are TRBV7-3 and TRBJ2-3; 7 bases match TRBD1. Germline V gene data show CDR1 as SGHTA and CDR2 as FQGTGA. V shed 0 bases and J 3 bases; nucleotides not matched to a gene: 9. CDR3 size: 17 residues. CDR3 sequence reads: CASSLTFEGAITDTQYF. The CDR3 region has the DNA TGTGCCAGCAGCTTAACCTTTGAGGGGGCGATTACAGATACGCAGTATTTT.

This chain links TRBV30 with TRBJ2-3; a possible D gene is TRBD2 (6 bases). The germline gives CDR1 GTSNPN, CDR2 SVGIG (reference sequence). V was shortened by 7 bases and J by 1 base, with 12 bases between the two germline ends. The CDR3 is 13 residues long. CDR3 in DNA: TGTGCCTTTTACACGGGGGGCACAGATACGCAGTATTTT. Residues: CAFYTGGTDTQYF. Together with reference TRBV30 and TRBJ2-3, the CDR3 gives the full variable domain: SQTIHQWPATLVQPVGSPLSLECTVEGTSNPNLYWYRQAAGRGLQLLFYSVGIGQISSEVPQNLSASRPQDRQFILSSKKLLLSDSGFYLCAFYTGGTDTQYFGPGTRLTVL.

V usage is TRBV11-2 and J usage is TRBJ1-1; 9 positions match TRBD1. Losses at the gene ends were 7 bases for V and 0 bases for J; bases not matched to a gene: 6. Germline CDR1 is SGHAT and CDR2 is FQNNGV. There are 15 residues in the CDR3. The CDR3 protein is CASTTGQGLNTEAFF. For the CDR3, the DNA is TGTGCCAGCACCACGGGACAGGGCTTGAACACTGAAGCTTTCTTT.

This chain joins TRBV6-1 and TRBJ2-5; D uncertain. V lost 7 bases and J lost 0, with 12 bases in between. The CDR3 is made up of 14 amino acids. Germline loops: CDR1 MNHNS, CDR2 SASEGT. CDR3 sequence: CASTFRRYQETQYF. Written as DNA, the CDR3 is TGTGCCAGCACTTTCCGGCGGTACCAAGAGACCCAGTACTTC.

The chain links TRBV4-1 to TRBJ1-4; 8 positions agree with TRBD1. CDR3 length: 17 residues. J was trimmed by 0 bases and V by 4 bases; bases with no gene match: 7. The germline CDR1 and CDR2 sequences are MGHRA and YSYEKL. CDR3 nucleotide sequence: TGCGCCAGCAGCCCCGTCGGACAGGGAGCAACTAATGAAAAACTGTTTTTT. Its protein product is CASSPVGQGATNEKLFF.

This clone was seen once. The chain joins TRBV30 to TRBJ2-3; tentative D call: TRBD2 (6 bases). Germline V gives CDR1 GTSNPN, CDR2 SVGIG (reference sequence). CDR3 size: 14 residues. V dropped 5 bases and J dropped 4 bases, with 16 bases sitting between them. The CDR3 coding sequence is TGTGCCTGGGGGGACGGGACTCCGGCAGATACGCAGTATTTT. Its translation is CAWGDGTPADTQYF.